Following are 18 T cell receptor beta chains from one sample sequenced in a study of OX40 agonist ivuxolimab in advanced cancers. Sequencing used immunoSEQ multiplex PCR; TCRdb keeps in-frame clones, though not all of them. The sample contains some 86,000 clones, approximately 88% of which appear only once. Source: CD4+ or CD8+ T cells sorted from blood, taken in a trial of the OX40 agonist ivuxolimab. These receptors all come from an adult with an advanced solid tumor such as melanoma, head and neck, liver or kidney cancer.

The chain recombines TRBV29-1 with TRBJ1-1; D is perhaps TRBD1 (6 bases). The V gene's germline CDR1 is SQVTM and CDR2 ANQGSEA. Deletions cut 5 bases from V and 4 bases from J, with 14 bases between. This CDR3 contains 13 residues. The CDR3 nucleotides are TGCAGCGTTTCCAGGGGTGAGTTCACTGAAGCTTTCTTT. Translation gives CSVSRGEFTEAFF.

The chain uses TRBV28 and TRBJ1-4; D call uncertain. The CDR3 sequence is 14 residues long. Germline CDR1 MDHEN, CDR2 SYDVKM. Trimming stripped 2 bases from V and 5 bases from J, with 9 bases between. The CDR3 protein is CASSLRERNEKLFF. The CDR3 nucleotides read TGTGCCAGCAGTTTAAGGGAAAGAAATGAAAAACTGTTTTTT.

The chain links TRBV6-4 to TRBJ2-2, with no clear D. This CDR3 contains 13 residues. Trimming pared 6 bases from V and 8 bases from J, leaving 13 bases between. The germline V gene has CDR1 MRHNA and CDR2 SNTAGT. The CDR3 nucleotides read TGTGCCAGCAGACGGACGTCCGGGGGGGAGCTGTTTTTT. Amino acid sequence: CASRRTSGGELFF.

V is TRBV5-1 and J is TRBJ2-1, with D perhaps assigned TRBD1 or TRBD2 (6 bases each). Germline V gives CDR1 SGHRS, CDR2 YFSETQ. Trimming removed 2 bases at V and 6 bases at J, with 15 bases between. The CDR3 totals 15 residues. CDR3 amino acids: CASSFWGAVSNEQFF. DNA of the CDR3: TGCGCCAGCAGCTTTTGGGGGGCGGTTTCCAATGAGCAGTTCTTC.

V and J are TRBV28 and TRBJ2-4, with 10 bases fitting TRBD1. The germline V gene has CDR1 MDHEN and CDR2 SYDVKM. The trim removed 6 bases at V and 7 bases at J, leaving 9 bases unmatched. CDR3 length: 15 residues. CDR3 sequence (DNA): TGTGCCAGCAGATCTGAATTGGGACAGGGGAACATTCAGTACTTC. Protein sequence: CASRSELGQGNIQYF.

For the CDR3, the DNA is TGTGCCAGCAGCCTGACCGGGACTAGCGGGGGTAAGACCCAGTACTTC. Amino acid sequence: CASSLTGTSGGKTQYF. The J gene is TRBJ2-5, the V gene TRBV27, with TRBD2 matching 14 bases. Germline assignment: CDR1 MNHEY and CDR2 SMNVEV (reference sequence). CDR3 size: 16 residues. The junction had 9 bases not matched to a gene; V was cut back by 6 bases and J by 6 bases.

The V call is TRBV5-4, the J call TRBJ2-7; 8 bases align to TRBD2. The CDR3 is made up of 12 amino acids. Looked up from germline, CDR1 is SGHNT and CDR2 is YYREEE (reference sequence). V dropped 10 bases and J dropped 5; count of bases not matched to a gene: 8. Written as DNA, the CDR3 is TGTGCCTACAGGAGGCGGGAGGACGAGCAGTACTTC. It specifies CAYRRREDEQYF.

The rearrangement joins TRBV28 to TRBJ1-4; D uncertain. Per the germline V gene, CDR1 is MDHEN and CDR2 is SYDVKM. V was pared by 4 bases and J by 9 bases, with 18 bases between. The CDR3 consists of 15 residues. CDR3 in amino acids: CASSSFVDPQKKLFF. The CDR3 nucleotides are TGTGCCAGCAGTTCATTCGTAGACCCACAGAAAAAACTGTTTTTT.

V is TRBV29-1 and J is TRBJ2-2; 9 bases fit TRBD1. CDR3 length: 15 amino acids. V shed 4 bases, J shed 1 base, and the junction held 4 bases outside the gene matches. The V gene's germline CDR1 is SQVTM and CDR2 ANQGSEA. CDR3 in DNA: TGCAGCGTTGTTACGGGACAGGGGAACACCGGGGAGCTGTTTTTT. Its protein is CSVVTGQGNTGELFF.

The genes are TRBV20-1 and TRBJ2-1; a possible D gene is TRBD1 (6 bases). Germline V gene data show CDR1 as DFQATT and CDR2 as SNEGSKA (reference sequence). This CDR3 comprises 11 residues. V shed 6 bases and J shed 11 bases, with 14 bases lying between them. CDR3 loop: CSAIDRLKQFF. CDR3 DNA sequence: TGCAGTGCAATAGACAGGCTAAAGCAGTTCTTC.

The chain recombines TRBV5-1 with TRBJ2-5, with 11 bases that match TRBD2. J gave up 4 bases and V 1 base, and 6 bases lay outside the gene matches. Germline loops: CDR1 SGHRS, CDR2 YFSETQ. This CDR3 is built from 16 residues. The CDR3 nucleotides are TGCGCCAGCAGCTTGCGTACTAGCGGGAGCGGAGAGACCCAGTACTTC. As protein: CASSLRTSGSGETQYF.

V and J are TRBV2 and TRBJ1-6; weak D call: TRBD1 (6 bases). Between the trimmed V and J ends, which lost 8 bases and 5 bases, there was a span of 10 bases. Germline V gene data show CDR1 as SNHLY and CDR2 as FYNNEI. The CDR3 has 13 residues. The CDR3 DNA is TGTGCCAGCTTGGACAGAAATAATTCACCCCTCCACTTT. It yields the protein CASLDRNNSPLHF.

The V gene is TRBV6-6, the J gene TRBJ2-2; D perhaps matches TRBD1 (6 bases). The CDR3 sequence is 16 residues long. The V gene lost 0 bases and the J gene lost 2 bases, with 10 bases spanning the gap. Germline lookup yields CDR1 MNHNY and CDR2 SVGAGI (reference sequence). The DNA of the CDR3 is TGTGCCAGCAGTTACTCGGCAGGGGCCAACACCGGGGAGCTGTTTTTT. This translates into CASSYSAGANTGELFF.

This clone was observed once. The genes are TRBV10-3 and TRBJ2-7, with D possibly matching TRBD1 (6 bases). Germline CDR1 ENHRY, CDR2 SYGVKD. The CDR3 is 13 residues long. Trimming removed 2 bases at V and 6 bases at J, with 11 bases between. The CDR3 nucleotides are TGTGCCATCAGTGAGACAGGGTACGGCGAGCAGTACTTC. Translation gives CAISETGYGEQYF.

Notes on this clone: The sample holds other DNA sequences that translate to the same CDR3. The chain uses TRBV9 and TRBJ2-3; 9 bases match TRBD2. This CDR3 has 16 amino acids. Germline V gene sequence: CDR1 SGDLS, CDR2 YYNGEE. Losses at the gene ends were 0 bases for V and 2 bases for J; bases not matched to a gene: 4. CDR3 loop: CASSVAAGGPTDTQYF. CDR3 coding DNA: TGTGCCAGCAGCGTAGCGGCGGGAGGGCCCACAGATACGCAGTATTTT.

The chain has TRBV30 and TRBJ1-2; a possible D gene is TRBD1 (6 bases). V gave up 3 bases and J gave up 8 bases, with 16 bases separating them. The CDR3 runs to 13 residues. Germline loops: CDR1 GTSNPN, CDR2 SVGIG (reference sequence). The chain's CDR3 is CAWRPGAMRGYTF. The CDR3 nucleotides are TGTGCCTGGAGACCGGGGGCAATGAGGGGCTACACCTTC.

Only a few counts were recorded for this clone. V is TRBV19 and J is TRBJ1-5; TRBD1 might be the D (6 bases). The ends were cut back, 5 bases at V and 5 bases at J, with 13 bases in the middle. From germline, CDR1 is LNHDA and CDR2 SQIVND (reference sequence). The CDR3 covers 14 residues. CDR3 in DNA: TGTGCCAGTAGTTGGGAGACAGGTTATCAGCCCCAGCATTTT. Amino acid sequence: CASSWETGYQPQHF.

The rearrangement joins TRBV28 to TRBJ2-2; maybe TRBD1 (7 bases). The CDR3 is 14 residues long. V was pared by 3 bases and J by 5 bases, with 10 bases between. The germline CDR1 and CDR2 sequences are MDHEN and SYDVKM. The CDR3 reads CASSLAGGTGELFF. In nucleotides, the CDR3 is TGTGCCAGCAGTTTGGCAGGGGGGACCGGGGAGCTGTTTTTT. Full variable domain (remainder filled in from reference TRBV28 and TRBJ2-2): DVKVTQSSRYLVKRTGEKVFLECVQDMDHENMFWYRQDPGLGLRLIYFSYDVKMKEKGDIPEGYSVSREKKERFSLILESASTNQTSMYLCASSLAGGTGELFFGEGSRLTVL.